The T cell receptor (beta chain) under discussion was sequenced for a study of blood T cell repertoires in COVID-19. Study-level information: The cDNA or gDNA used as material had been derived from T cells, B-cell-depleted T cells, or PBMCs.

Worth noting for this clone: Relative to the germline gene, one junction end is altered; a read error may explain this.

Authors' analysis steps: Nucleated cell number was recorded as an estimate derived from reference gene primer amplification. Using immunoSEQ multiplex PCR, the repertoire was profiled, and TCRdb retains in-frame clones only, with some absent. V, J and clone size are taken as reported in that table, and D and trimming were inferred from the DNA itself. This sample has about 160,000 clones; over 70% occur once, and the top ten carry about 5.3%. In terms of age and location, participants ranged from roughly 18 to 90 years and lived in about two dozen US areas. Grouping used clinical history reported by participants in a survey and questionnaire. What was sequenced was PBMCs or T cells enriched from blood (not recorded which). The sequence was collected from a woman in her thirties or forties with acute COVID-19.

CDR3 sequence: CASSPAGTNYLQEIQYF. The CDR3 DNA sequence: TGTGCCAGCAGCCCAGCCGGGACTAACTACCTCCAAGAGATCCAGTACTTC. The gene calls are TRBV9 and TRBJ2-5; 7 bases agree with TRBD2. This CDR3 comprises 17 residues. CDR1 and CDR2 from the germline V gene are SGDLS and YYNGEE.